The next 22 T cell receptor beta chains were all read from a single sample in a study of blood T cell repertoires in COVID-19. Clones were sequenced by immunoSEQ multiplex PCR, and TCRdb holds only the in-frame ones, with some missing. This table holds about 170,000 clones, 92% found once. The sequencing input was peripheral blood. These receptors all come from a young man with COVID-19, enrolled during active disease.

In DNA form, the CDR3 reads TGTGCCAGCAGTCCCCTGCCGACAGGGGCGGCTGGCTACACCTTC. Its translation: CASSPLPTGAAGYTF. This chain connects TRBV6-6 to TRBJ1-2; 8 bases are a match to TRBD1. Trimming cost V 5 bases and J 7 bases; bases outside gene matches: 12. The germline CDR1 and CDR2 sequences are MNHNY and SVGAGI (reference sequence). CDR3 length: 15 residues.

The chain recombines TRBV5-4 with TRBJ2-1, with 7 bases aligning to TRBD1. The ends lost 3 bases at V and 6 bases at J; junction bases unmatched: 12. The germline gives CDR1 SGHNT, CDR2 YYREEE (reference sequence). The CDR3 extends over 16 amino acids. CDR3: CASSSPTRGPGNEQFF. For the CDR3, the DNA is TGTGCCAGCAGCTCCCCGACGAGGGGGCCGGGCAATGAGCAGTTCTTC.

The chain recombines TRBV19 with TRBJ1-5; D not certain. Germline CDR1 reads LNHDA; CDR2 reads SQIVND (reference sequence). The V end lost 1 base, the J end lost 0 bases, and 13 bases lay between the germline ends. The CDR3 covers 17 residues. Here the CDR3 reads CASSIGGRIYSNQPQHF. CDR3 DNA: TGTGCCAGTAGTATAGGAGGTCGGATTTATAGCAATCAGCCCCAGCATTTT.

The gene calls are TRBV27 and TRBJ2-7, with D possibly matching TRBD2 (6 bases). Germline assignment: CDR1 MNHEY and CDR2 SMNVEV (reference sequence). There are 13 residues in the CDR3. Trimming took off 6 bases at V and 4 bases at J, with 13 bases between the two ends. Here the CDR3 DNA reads TGTGCCAGCAGAGGGACGGGGACTTACGAGCAGTACTTC. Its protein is CASRGTGTYEQYF.

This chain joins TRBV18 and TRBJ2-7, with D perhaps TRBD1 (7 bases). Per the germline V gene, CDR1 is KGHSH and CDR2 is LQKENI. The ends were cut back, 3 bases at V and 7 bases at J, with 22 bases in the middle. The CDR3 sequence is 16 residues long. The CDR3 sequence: CASSPLLNRGGGEQYF. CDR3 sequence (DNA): TGTGCCAGCTCACCCCTCCTAAACAGGGGTGGGGGGGAGCAGTACTTC.

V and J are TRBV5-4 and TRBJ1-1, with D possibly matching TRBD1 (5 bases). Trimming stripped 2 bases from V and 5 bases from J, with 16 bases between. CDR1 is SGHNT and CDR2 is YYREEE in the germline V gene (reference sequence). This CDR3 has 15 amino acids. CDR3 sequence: CASSLGGAGKTEAFF. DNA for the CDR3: TGTGCCAGCAGCTTAGGAGGGGCAGGGAAAACTGAAGCTTTCTTT.

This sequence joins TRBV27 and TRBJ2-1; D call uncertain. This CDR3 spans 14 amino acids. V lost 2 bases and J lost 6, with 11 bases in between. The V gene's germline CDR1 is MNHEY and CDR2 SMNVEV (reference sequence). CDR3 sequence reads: CASSLTEARNEQFF. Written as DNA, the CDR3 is TGTGCCAGCAGTTTAACCGAGGCTCGCAATGAGCAGTTCTTC.

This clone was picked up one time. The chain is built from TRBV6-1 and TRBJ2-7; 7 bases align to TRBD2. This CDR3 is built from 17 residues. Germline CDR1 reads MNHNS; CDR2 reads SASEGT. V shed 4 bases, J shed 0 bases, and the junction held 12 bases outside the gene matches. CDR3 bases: TGTGCCAGCAGTGGGGGGGGGAGGGGTCCGAGCTCCTACGAGCAGTACTTC. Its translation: CASSGGGRGPSSYEQYF.

DNA of the CDR3: TGTGCCAGCACCGGTGGGGGGGCCGGGGAGCTGTTTTTT. It translates to CASTGGGAGELFF. This sequence joins TRBV7-7 and TRBJ2-2, with 7 bases aligning to TRBD2. J gave up 6 bases and V 7 bases, and 5 bases lay outside the gene matches. The V gene's germline CDR1 is SSHAT and CDR2 FNYEAQ (reference sequence). The CDR3 contains 13 residues. Filled out from reference TRBV7-7 and TRBJ2-2, the complete variable domain reads GAGVSQSPRYKVTKRGQDVTLRCDPISSHATLYWYQQALGQGPEFLTYFNYEAQPDKSGLPSDRFSAERPEGSISTLTIQRTEQRDSAMYRCASTGGGAGELFFGEGSRLTVL.

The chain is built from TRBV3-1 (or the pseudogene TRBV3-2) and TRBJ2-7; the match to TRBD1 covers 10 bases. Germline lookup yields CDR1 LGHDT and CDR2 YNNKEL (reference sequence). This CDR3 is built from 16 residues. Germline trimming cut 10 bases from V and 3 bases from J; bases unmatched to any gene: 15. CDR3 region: CATSNPPGQGNYEQYF. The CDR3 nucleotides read TGTGCCACCTCAAACCCTCCGGGACAGGGGAACTACGAGCAGTACTTC.

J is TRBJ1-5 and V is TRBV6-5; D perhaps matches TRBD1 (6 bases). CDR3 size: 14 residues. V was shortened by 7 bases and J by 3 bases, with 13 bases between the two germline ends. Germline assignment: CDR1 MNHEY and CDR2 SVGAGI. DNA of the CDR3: TGTGCCAGCAACTCCGGACAGCCCAATCAGCCCCAGCATTTT. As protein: CASNSGQPNQPQHF.

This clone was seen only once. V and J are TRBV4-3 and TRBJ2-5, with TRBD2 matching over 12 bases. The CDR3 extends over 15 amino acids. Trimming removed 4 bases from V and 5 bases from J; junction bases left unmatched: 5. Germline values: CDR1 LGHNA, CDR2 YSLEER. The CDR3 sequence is CASSPLAGGSETQYF. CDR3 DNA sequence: TGCGCCAGCAGCCCCCTAGCGGGGGGGTCGGAGACCCAGTACTTC.

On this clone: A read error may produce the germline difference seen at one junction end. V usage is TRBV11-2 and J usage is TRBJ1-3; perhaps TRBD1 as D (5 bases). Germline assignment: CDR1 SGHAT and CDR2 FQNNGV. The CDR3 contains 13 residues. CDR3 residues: CASSFERGGTKYF. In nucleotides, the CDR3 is TGTGCCAGCAGCTTTGAAAGGGGAGGCACCAAATATTTT.

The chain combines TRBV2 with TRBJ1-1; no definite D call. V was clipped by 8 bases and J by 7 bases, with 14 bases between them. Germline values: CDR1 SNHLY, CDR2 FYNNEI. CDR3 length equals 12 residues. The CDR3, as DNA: TGTGCCAGCCTAGGAGATTATTTTGAAGCTTTCTTT. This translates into CASLGDYFEAFF.

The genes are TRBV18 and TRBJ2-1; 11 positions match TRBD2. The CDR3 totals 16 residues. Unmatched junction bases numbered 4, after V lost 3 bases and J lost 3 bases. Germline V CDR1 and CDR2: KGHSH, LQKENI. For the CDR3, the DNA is TGTGCCAGCTCACCCGCACTAGCGGGGGACTACAATGAGCAGTTCTTC. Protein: CASSPALAGDYNEQFF. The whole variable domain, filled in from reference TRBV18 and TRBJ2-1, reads NAGVMQNPRHLVRRRGQEARLRCSPMKGHSHVYWYRQLPEEGLKFMVYLQKENIIDESGMPKERFSAEFPKEGPSILRIQQVVRGDSAAYFCASSPALAGDYNEQFFGPGTRLTVL.

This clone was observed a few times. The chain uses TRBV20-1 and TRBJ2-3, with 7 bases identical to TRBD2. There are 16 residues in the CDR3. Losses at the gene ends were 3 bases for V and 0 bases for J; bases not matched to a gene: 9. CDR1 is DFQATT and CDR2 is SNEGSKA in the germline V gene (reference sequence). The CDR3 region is CSASRIGGGSTDTQYF. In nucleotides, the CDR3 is TGCAGTGCTAGTCGTATTGGGGGGGGGAGCACAGATACGCAGTATTTT.

The chain's CDR3 is CASSFLTAGELFF. The DNA of the CDR3 is TGTGCCAGCAGCTTCTTGACAGCCGGGGAGCTGTTTTTT. The chain carries TRBV7-2 and TRBJ2-2; D may be TRBD1 (5 bases). V was trimmed by 3 bases and J by 6 bases, leaving 8 bases between them. Germline CDR1 reads SGHTA; CDR2 reads FQGNSA. The CDR3 loop spans 13 amino acids.

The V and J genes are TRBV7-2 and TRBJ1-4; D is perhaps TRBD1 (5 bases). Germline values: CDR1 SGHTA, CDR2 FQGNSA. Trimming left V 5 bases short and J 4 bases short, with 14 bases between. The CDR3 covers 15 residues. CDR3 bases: TGTGCCAGCAGCCCCGCCTGGGGGGTTAATGAAAAACTGTTTTTT. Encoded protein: CASSPAWGVNEKLFF.

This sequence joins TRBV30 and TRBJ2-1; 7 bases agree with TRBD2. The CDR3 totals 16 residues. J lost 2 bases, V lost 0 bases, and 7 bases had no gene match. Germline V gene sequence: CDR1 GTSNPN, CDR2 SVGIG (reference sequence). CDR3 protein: CAWSVRAGDTYNEQFF. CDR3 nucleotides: TGTGCCTGGAGTGTAAGGGCGGGAGATACCTACAATGAGCAGTTCTTC. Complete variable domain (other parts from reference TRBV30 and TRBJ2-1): SQTIHQWPATLVQPVGSPLSLECTVEGTSNPNLYWYRQAAGRGLQLLFYSVGIGQISSEVPQNLSASRPQDRQFILSSKKLLLSDSGFYLCAWSVRAGDTYNEQFFGPGTRLTVL.

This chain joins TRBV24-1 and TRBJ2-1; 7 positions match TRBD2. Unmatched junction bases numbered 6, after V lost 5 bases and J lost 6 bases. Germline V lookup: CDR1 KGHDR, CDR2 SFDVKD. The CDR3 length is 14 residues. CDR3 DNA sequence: TGTGCCACCAGTGGGGGGGGGTCAGGCAATGAGCAGTTCTTC. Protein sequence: CATSGGGSGNEQFF.

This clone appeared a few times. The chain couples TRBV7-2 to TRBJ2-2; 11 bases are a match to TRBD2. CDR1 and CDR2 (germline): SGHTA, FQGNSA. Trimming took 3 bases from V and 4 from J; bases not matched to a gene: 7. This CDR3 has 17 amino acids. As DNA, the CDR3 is TGTGCCAGCAGCTTCCTAACTAGCGGGAGTAGCACCGGGGAGCTGTTTTTT. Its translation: CASSFLTSGSSTGELFF.

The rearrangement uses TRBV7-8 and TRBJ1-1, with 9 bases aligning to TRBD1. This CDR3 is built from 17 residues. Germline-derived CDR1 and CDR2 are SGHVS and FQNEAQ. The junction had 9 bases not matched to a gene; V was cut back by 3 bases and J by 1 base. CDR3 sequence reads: CASSFPPGQGWNTEAFF. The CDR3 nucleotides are TGTGCCAGCAGCTTCCCCCCGGGACAGGGATGGAACACTGAAGCTTTCTTT.